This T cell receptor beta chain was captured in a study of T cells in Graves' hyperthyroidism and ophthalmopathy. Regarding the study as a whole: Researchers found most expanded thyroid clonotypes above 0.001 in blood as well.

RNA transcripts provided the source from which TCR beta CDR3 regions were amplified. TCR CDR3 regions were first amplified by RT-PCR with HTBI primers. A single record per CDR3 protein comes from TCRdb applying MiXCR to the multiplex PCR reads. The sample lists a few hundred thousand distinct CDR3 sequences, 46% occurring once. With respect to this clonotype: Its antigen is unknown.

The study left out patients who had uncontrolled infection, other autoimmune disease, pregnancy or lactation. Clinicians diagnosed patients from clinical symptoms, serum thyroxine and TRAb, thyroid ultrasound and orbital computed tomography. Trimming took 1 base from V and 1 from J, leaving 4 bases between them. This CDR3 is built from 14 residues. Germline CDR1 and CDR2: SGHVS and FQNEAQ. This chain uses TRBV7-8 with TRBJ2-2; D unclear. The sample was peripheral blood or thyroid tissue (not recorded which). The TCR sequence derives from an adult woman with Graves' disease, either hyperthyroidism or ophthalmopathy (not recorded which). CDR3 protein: CASSLEMNTGELFF. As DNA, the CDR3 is TGTGCCAGCAGCTTAGAGATGAACACCGGGGAGCTGTTTTTT.